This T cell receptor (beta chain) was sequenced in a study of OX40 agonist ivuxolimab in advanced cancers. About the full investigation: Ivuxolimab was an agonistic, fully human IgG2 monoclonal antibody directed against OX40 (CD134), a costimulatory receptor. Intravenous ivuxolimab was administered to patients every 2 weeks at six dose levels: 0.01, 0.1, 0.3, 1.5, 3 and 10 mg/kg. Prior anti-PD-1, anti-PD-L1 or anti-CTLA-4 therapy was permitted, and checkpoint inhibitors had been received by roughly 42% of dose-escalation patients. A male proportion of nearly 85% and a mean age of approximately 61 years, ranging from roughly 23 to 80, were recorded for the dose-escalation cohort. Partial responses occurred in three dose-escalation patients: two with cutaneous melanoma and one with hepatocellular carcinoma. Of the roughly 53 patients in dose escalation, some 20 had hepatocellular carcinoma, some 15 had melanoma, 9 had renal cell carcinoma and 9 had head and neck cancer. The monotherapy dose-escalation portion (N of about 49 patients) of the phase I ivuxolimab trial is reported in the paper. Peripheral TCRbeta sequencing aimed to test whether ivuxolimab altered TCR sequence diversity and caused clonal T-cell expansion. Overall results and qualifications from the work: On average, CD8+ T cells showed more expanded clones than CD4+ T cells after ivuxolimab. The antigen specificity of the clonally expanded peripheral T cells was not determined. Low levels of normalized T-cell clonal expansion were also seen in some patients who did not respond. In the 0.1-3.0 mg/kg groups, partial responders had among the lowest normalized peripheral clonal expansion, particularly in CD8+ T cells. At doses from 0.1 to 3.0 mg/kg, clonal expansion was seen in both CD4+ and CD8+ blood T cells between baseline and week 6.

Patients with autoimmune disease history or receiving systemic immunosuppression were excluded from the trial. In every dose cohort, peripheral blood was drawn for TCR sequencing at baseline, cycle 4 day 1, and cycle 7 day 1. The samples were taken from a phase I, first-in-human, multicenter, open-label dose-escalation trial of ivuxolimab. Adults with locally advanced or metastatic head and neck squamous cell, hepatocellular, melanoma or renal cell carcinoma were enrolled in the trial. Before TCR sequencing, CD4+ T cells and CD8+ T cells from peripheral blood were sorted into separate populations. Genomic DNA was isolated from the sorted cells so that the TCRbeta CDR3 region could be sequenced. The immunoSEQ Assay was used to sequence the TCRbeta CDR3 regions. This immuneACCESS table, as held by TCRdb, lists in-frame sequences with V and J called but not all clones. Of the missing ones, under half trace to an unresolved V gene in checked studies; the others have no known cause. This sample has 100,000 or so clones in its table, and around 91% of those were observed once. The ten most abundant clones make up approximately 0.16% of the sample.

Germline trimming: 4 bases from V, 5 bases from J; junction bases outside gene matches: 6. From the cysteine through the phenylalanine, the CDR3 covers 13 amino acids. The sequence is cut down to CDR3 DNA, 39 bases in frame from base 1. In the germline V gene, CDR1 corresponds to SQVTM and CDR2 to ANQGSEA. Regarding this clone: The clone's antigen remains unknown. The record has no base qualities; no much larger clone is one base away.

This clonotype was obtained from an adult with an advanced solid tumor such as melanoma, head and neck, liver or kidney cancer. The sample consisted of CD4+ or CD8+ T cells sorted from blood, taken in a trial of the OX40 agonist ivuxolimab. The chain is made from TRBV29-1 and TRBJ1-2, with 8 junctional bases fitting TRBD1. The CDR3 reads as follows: CSVAPGQGYGYTF. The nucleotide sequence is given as TGCAGCGTTGCCCCCGGACAGGGATATGGCTACACCTTC.